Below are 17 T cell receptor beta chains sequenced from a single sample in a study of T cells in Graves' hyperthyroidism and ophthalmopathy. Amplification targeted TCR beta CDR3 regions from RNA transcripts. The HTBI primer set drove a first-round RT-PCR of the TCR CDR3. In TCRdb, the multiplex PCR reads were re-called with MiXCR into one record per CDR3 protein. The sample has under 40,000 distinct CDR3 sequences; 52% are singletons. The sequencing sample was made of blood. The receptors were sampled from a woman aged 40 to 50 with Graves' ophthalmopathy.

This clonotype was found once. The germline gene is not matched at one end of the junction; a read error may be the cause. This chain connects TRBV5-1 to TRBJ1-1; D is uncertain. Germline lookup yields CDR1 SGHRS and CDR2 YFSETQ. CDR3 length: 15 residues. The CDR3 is CASSPVAGSNTEAFF. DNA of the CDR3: TGCGCCAGCAGCCCGGTAGCGGGTTCGAACACGGAAGCTTTCTTT.

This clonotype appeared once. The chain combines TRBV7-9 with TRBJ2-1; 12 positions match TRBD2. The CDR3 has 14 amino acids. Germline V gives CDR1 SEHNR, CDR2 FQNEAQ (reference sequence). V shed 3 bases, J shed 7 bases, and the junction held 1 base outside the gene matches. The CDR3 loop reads CASSLTSGGNEQFF. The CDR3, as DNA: TGTGCCAGCAGCTTGACTAGCGGGGGTAATGAGCAGTTCTTC.

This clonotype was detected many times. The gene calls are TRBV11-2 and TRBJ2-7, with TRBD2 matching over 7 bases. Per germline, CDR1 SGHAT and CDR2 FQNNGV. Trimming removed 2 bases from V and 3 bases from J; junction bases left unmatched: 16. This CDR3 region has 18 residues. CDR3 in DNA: TGTGCCAGCAGCTTAAGGCAGAGTGGGAGGGGCGCGGGCTACGAGCAGTACTTC. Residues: CASSLRQSGRGAGYEQYF.

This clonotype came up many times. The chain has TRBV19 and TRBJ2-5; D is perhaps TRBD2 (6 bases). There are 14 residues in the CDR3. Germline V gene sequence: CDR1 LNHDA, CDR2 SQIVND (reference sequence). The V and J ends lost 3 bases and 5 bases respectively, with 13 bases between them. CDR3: CASSIAGRRETQYF. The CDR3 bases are TGTGCCAGTAGTATTGCGGGGCGTCGGGAGACCCAGTACTTC. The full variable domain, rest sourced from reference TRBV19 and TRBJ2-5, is DGGITQSPKYLFRKEGQNVTLSCEQNLNHDAMYWYRQDPGQGLRLIYYSQIVNDFQKGDIAEGYSVSREKKESFPLTVTSAQKNPTAFYLCASSIAGRRETQYFGPGTRLLVL.

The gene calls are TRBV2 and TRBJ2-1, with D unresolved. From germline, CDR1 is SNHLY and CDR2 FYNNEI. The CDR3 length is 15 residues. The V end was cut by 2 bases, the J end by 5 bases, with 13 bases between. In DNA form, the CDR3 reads TGTGCCAGCAGTGAATACCCGGCGTTACACAATGAGCAGTTCTTC. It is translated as CASSEYPALHNEQFF.

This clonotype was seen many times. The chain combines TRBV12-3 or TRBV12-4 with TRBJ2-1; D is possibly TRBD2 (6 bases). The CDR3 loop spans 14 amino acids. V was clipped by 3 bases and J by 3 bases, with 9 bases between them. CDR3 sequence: CASSFGGIYNEQFF. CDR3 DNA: TGTGCCAGCAGTTTTGGAGGGATCTACAATGAGCAGTTCTTC.

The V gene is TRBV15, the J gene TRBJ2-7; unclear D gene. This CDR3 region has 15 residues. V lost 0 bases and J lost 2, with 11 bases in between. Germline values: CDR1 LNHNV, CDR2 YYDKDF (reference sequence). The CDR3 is CATSRDLGSTYEQYF. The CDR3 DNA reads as TGTGCCACCAGCAGAGATTTGGGCAGCACCTACGAGCAGTACTTC.

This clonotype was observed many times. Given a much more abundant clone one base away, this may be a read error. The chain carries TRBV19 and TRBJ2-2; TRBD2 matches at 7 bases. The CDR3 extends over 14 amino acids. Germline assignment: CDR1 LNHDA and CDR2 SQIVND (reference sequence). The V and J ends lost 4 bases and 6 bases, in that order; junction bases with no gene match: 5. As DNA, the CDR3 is TGTGCCAGTAGTACCCGGGGAGGGGCCGGGGAGCTGTTTTTT. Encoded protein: CASSTRGGAGELFF. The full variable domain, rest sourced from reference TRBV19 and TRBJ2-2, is DGGITQSPKYLFRKEGQNVTLSCEQNLNHDAMYWYRQDPGQGLRLIYYSQIVNDFQKGDIAEGYSVSREKKESFPLTVTSAQKNPTAFYLCASSTRGGAGELFFGEGSRLTVL.

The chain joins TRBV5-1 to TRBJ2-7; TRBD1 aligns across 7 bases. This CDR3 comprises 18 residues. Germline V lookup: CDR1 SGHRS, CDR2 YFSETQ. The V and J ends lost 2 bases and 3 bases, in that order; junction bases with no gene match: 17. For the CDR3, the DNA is TGCGCCAGCAGCTTCGAGAATTCGAACACCGGGACAGACTACGAGCAGTACTTC. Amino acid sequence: CASSFENSNTGTDYEQYF.

CDR3 protein: CSARDALAGGNEQFF. CDR3 coding DNA: TGCAGTGCTAGAGATGCGTTAGCGGGGGGCAATGAGCAGTTCTTC. The chain has TRBV20-1 and TRBJ2-1; 10 bases are a match to TRBD2. Trimming removed 0 bases from V and 6 bases from J; junction bases left unmatched: 5. The germline V gene has CDR1 DFQATT and CDR2 SNEGSKA (reference sequence). This CDR3 has 15 amino acids.

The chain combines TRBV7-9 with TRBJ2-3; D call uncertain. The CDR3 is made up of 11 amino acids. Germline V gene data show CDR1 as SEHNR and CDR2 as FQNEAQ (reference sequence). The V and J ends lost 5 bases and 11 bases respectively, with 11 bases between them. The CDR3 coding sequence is TGTGCCAGCAGCCTCGGGCCTCAGCAGTATTTT. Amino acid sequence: CASSLGPQQYF.

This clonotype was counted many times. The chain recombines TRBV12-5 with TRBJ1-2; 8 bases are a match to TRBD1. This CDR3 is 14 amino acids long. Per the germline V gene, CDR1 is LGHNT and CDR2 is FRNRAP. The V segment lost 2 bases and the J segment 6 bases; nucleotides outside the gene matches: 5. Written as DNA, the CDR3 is TGTGCTAGTGGTTTGCTGACAGGGGCTGATGGCTACACCTTC. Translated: CASGLLTGADGYTF.

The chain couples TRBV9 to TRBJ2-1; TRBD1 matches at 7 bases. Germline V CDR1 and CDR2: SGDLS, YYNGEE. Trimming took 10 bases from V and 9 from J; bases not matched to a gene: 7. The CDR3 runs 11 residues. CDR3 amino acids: CARHRGGEQFF. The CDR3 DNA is TGTGCCCGACACAGGGGCGGTGAGCAGTTCTTC.

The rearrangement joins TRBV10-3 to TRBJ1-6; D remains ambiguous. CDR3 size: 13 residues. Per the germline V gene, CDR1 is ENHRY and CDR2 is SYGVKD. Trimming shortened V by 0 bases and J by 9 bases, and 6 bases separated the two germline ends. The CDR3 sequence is CAISESFGSPLHF. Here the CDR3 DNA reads TGTGCCATCAGTGAGTCTTTTGGTTCACCCCTCCACTTT.

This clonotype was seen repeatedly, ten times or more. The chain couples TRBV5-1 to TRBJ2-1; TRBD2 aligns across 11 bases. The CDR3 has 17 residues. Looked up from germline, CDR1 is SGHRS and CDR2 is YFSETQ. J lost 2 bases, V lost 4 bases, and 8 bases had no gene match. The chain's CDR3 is CASSQTSGRLTYNEQFF. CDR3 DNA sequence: TGCGCCAGCAGCCAAACTAGCGGGAGACTCACCTACAATGAGCAGTTCTTC.

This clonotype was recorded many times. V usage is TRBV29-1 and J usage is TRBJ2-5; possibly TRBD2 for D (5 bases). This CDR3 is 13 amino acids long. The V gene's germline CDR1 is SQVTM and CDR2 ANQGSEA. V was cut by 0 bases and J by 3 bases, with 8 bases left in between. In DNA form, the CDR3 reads TGCAGCGTTGAAGAACCCGGGAAAGAGACCCAGTACTTC. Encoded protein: CSVEEPGKETQYF.

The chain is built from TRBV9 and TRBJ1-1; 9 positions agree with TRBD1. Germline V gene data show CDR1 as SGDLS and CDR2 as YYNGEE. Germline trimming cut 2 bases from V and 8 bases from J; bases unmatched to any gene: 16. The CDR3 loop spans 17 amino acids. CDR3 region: CASSVIGTGSNVGEAFF. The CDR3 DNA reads TGTGCCAGCAGCGTGATCGGGACAGGGTCTAATGTTGGGGAAGCTTTCTTT.